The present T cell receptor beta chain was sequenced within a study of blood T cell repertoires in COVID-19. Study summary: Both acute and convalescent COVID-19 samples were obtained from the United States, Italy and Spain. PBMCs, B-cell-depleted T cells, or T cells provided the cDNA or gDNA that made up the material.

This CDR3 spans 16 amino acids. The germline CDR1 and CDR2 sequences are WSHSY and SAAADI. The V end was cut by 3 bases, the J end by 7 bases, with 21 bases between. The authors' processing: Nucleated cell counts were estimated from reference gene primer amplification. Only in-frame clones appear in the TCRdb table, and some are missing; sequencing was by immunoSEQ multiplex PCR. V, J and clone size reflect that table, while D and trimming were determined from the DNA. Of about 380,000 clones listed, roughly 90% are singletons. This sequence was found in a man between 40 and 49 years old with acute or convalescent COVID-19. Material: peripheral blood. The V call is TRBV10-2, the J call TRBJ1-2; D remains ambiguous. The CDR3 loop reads CASSEVIVPAGPGYTF. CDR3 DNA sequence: TGCGCCAGCAGTGAAGTCATTGTCCCCGCAGGCCCTGGCTACACCTTC.